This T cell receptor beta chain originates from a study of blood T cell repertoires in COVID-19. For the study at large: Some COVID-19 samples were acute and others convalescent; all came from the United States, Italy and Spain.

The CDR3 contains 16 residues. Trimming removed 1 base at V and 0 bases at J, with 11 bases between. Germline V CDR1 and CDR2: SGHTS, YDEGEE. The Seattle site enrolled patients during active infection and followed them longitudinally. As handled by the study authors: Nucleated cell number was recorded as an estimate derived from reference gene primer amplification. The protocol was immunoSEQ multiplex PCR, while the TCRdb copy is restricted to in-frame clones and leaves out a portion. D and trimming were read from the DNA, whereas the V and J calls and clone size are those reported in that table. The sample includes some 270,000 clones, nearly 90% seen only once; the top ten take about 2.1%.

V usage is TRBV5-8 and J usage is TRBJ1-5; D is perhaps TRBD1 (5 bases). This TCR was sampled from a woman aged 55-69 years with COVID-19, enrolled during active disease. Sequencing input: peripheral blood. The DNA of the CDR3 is TGTGCCAGCAGCTTGAGAACAGGCTATAGCAATCAGCCCCAGCATTTT. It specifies CASSLRTGYSNQPQHF.